Listed below are T cell receptor beta chains from one sample, sequenced in a study of shared clonotypes between healthy human individuals. Here immunoSEQ multiplex PCR was the method, and the copy in TCRdb shows in-frame clones only, minus some. The table shows over 2 million clones, with roughly 92% occurring only once. Sequencing was done on a sample of naive CD4+ T cells from PBMCs. Receptor source: a man between 18 and 29 years old in good health. Some clones in this sample may be carry-over from other donors' samples. Both conserved end residues are part of each CDR3. Fields, in order: clone size, V gene, D gene, J gene, CDR3 DNA, CDR3 protein. A D gene is named only where the DNA matches it firmly. Size tells how often a clone was seen (once, few, many) or the class of an expanded clone, and some rows leave it out.

-	TRBV29-1	-	TRBJ2-7	TGCAGCGTCCGGACAGCCAGCTACGAGCAGTACTTC	CSVRTASYEQYF
-	TRBV5-1	-	TRBJ2-6	TGCGCCAGCAGCTTGGGTCCAGCCTCTGGGGCCAACGTCCTGACTTTC	CASSLGPASGANVLTF
-	TRBV28	TRBD2	TRBJ2-7	TGTGCCAGCAGGGGGGGGGATCCCTACGAGCAGTACTTC	CASRGGDPYEQYF
-	TRBV9	-	TRBJ1-2	TGTGCCAGCAGCGTCTCAAAGTCCTCTCACTATGGCTACACCTTC	CASSVSKSSHYGYTF
-	TRBV7-2	-	TRBJ2-7	TGTGCCAGCAGCCTGAGCGGAAGCTACGAGCAGTACTTC	CASSLSGSYEQYF
-	TRBV6-1	TRBD1	TRBJ2-2	TGTGCCAGCAGATACAGGGGGCAGAACACCGGGGAGCTGTTTTTT	CASRYRGQNTGELFF
-	TRBV5-6	-	TRBJ2-2	TGTGCCAGCAGCTTAGGCGTACTGGCGAACACCGGGGAGCTGTTTTTT	CASSLGVLANTGELFF
-	TRBV5-1	-	TRBJ1-1	TGCGCCAGCAGCTTGGACGGTCTGAACACTGAAGCTTTCTTT	CASSLDGLNTEAFF
once	TRBV25-1	TRBD1	TRBJ1-4	TGTGCCAGCAGTCCGCCACAGGGGGGTAATGAAAAACTGTTTTTT	CASSPPQGGNEKLFF
-	TRBV11-2	TRBD1	TRBJ2-3	TGTGCCAGCAGCACCCGTCAGGGGGCCACAGATACGCAGTATTTT	CASSTRQGATDTQYF
-	TRBV7-2	-	TRBJ2-2	TGTGCCAGCAGCTTACCTACTCGCACCGGGGAGCTGTTTTTT	CASSLPTRTGELFF
once	TRBV7-9	-	TRBJ2-7	TGTGCCAGCAGCTTAGGCAGCTCTAGCGAGCAGTACTTC	CASSLGSSSEQYF
-	TRBV27	TRBD1	TRBJ1-1	TGTGCCATCCACCCGGGCAGGGGGCACACTGAAGCTTTCTTT	CAIHPGRGHTEAFF
once	TRBV7-9	TRBD2	TRBJ2-2	TGTGCCAGCAGCTCCAATAGCGGGAGTACGCCCGGGGAGCTGTTTTTT	CASSSNSGSTPGELFF
-	TRBV5-4	-	TRBJ2-1	TGTGCCAGCAGCTCCTATATTAATCCCAATGAGCAGTTCTTC	CASSSYINPNEQFF
-	TRBV7-2	-	TRBJ1-2	TGTGCCAGCAGCTTAGGGCTGAGCTATGGCTACACCTTC	CASSLGLSYGYTF